This T cell receptor (beta chain) was sequenced in a study of T cells after yellow fever vaccination (dated by TCRdb to about 2019). About the investigation overall: The SMART-Seq v4 Ultra Low Input RNA kit was used to prepare libraries from fractions with low cell numbers. Bulk TCR alpha and beta repertoires were sequenced longitudinally to track T-cell clones before and after primary and booster YFV17D yellow fever vaccination. Two healthy male donors, one aged 18 to 30 and one aged 30 to 40 years, were included in the cohort. Blood was drawn at multiple timepoints before and after primary and secondary immunization, with bulk PBMC replicates and cell subsets isolated. General conclusions and limits of the study: The study included only a couple of donors, which limits how far the findings can be generalized. After the booster, most of the clones that had expanded following primary vaccination were detected again (roughly 96% of CD4 and 80% to 90% of CD8), which suggests that memory was broadly maintained. A small fraction of clonotypes showed up in both the CD4 and CD8 compartments, probably as a result of convergent recombination. Compared with the primary T-cell response, the secondary T-cell response was faster but weaker, reaching its peak on day 5 rather than on day 15. Because abundant contaminating clonotypes from the bulk population could be contained in FACS-sorted repertoires, computational filtering was required.

This specimen's treatment or condition label, interpreted: live attenuated yellow fever vaccine strain. A standard Ficoll-Paque protocol was used to isolate PBMCs from peripheral blood. Dynabeads CD4 and CD8 positive selection kits were used to isolate CD4 and CD8 T-cell fractions. RNA was extracted with TriZol from bulk PBMCs, CD4 and CD8 fractions, and dextramer-positive and dextramer-negative fractions. This clonotype was found many times. It has no known antigen specificity. Nothing much larger sits one base from this clone, and base qualities are not available. TCR cDNA was made using 5'RACE template switching, a step that added a universal primer site and unique molecular identifiers. Priming for cDNA synthesis came from both the TCR alpha and TCR beta constant segments. Library amplification involved two PCR steps, and the second step added sample barcodes and sequencing adapters. Sequencing of libraries was performed on Illumina HiSeq 2500 (2x100 bp) or NovaSeq (2x150 bp). The paper's processing steps were these. MIGEC was used to demultiplex reads and collapse the reads into UMI consensus sequences, and MiXCR was used for V(D)J alignment. Vaccine-responding clonotypes were identified with edgeR using replicate PBMC samples, with FDR below 0.01 and a log2 fold change above 5 up to day 15 being required. Each bulk clonotype was labeled CD4 or CD8 based on which sequenced repertoire, CD4 or CD8, contained the clonotype at higher abundance. The public reads were run again by TCRdb, first through fastp at Q25 and then through MiXCR, and only productive beta chains were kept. Identical CDR3 protein sequences are pooled into one entry, listed with their most common genes and DNA. For this entry, the V and J calls and clone size follow TCRdb and not the study's own pipeline. In all, the sample holds 110,000 to 150,000 distinct CDR3 sequences, and under 8% of those were seen once. The ten largest clones capture 0.5% to 0.65% of the sample.

Including the terminal cysteine and phenylalanine, the CDR3 comprises 15 residues. Only the CDR3 portion is preserved as DNA: 45 bases, with reading frame beginning at the first base. The starting material was CD4+ T cells sorted from PBMCs, obtained 10 days after the yellow fever booster vaccination. This receptor was taken from a man under 40 who received the YFV17D yellow fever vaccine. This sequence uses TRBV21-1 and TRBJ2-3; the table's D call, TRBD2, has no DNA check behind it. TRBV21-1 is an annotated pseudogene. This receptor carries the CDR3 CASSQLGGGGDTQYF. The nucleotide sequence is TGTGCCAGCAGTCAGTTGGGGGGAGGCGGAGATACGCAGTATTTT.